This T cell receptor (beta chain) originates from a study of control samples from healthy donors and cancer patients. This clone was detected only a few times. The germline V gene encodes CDR1 MNHEY and CDR2 SMNVEV (reference sequence). CDR3 length: 15 amino acids. Trimming removed 5 bases from V and 2 bases from J, with 12 bases in between. Here immunoSEQ multiplex PCR was the method, and the copy in TCRdb shows in-frame clones only, minus some. The sample holds 50,000 to 75,000 clones; about 82% are singletons and the top ten take roughly 6%. Sequencing input: blood. The chain has TRBV27 and TRBJ1-4, with D possibly being TRBD1 (5 bases). This TCR came from a middle-aged man in good health. The CDR3 protein is CASSPMGVTNEKLFF. CDR3 coding DNA: TGTGCCAGCAGTCCGATGGGGGTTACTAATGAAAAACTGTTTTTT.